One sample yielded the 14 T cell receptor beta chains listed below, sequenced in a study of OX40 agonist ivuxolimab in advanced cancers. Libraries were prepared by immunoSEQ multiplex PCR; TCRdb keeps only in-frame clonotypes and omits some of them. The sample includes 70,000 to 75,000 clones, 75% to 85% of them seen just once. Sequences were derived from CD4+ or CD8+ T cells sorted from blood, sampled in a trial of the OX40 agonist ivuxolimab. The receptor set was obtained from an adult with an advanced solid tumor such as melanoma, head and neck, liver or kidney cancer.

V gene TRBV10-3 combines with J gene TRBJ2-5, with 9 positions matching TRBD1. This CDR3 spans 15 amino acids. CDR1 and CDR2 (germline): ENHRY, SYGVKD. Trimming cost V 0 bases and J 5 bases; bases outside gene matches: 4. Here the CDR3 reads CAISESDRGGETQYF. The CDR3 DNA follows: TGTGCCATCAGTGAGTCGGACAGGGGTGGTGAGACCCAGTACTTC.

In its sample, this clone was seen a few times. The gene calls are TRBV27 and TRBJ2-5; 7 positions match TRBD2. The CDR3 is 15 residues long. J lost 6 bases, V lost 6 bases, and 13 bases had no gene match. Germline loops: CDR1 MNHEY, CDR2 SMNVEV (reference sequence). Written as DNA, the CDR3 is TGTGCCAGCAGCCGCCACTGGGGGGGGGAACAGACCCAGTACTTC. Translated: CASSRHWGGEQTQYF.

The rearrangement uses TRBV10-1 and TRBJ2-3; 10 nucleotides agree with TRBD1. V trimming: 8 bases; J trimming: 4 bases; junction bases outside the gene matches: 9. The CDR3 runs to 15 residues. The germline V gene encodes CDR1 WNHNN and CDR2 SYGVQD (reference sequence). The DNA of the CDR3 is TGCGCCAGCGGGGTGGGACAGGGGATTTCAGATACGCAGTATTTT. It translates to CASGVGQGISDTQYF.

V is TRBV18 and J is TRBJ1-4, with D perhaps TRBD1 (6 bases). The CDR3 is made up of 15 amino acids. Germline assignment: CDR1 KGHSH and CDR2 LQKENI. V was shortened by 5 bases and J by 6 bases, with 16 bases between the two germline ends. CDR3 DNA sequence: TGTGCCAGCTCATCAACGCAGGGGCTGGATGAAAAACTGTTTTTT. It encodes CASSSTQGLDEKLFF.

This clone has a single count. The CDR3 nucleotides are TGTGCCAGTAGTAGGCCGGGACAGGGGGCTTCTGAAGCTTTCTTT. It translates to CASSRPGQGASEAFF. The chain joins TRBV19 to TRBJ1-1; TRBD1 agrees at 12 bases. V lost 4 bases, J lost 6 bases, and 6 bases stayed unmatched. Germline V gene lookup returns CDR1 LNHDA and CDR2 SQIVND (reference sequence). The CDR3 is 15 residues long. Full variable domain (rest looked up from reference TRBV19 and TRBJ1-1): DGGITQSPKYLFRKEGQNVTLSCEQNLNHDAMYWYRQDPGQGLRLIYYSQIVNDFQKGDIAEGYSVSREKKESFPLTVTSAQKNPTAFYLCASSRPGQGASEAFFGQGTRLTVV.

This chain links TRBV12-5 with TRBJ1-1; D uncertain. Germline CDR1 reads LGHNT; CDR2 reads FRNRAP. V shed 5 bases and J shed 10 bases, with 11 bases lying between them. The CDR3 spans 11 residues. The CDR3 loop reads CASGTTDLAFF. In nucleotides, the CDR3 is TGTGCTAGTGGTACGACGGACTTAGCTTTCTTT. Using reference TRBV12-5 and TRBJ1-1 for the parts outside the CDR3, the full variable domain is DARVTQTPRHKVTEMGQEVTMRCQPILGHNTVFWYRQTMMQGLELLAYFRNRAPLDDSGMPKDRFSAEMPDATLATLKIQPSEPRDSAVYFCASGTTDLAFFGQGTRLTVV.

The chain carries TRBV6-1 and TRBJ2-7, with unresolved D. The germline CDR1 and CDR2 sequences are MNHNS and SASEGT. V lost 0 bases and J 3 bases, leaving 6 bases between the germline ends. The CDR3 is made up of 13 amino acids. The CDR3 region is CASSEATNYEQYF. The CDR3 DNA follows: TGTGCCAGCAGTGAAGCGACAAACTACGAGCAGTACTTC.

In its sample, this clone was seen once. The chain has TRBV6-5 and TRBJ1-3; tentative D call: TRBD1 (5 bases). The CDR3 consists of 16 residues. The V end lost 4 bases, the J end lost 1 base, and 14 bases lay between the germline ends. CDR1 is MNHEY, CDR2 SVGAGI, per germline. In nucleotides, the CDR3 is TGTGCCAGCAGTTTAAAAGGGGATGTATCTGGAAACACCATATATTTT. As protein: CASSLKGDVSGNTIYF.

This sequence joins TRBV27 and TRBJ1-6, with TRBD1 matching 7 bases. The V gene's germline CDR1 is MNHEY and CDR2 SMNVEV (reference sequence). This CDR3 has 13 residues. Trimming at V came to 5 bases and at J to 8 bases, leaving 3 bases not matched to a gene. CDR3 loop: CASSLRGYSPLHF. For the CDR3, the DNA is TGTGCCAGCAGTCTCAGGGGGTATTCACCCCTCCACTTT.

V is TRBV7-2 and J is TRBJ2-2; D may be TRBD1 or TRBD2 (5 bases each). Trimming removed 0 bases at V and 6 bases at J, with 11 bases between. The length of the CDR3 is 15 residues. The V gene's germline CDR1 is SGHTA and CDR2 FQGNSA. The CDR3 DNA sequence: TGTGCCAGCAGCTTAGCGCTTGGGGGAGCCGGGGAGCTGTTTTTT. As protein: CASSLALGGAGELFF.

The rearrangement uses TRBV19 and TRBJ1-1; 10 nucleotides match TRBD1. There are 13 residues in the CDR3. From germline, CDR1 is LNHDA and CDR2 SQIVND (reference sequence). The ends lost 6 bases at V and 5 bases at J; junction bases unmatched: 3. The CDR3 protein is CASRDRGGTEAFF. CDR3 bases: TGTGCCAGTAGGGACAGGGGGGGGACTGAAGCTTTCTTT.

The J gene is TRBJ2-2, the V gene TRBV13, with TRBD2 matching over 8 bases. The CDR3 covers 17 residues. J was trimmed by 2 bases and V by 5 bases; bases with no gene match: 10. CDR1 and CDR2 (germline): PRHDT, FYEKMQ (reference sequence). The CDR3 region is CASSPAVAGINTGELFF. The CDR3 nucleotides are TGTGCCAGCAGCCCCGCGGTAGCGGGAATTAACACCGGGGAGCTGTTTTTT.

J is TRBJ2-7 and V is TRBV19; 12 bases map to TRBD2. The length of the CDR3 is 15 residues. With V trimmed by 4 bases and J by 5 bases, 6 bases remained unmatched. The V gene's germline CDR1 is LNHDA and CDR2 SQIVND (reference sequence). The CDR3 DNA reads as TGTGCCAGTAGTAGGAGGGGACTAGCGGGCCACGAGCAGTACTTC. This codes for CASSRRGLAGHEQYF.

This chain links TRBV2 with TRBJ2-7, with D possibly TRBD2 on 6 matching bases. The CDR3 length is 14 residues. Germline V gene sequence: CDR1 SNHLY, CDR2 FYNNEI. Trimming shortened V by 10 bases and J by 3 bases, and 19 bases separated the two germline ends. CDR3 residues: CATKNAGTSYEQYF. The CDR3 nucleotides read TGTGCCACCAAAAATGCGGGGACCAGCTACGAGCAGTACTTC.